This TCR beta chain was recorded in a study of T-cell reconstitution after alpha-beta-depleted transplantation in children. Molecular barcoding with unique molecular identifiers was used for the TCRbeta library. TCRdb re-called the PCR reads with MiXCR, one entry per CDR3 protein. The table lists about 590,000 distinct CDR3 sequences, around 13% of them singletons, with 2% to 2.5% in the top ten. About this clonotype: Its cognate antigen is unknown.

CDR3 size: 13 residues. CDR1 SEHNR and CDR2 FQNEAQ come from the germline V gene (reference sequence). Trimming left V 0 bases short and J 4 bases short, with 6 bases between. Study-wide points: The high TCRbeta diversity at day 60 in some patients came from surviving recipient T cells and thymic progenitors.

Sequencing used PBMCs, mostly from graft donor cells, obtained 360 days after TCRalphabeta/CD19-depleted stem cell transplant. This chain uses TRBV7-9 with TRBJ2-5; D is uncertain. The sequence was collected from a male patient aged 10 to 17 who had a stem cell transplant for acute myeloid leukemia, so the T cells may come from the graft donor. CDR3 amino acids: CASSLARIETQYF. CDR3 nucleotides: TGTGCCAGCAGCTTAGCGAGGATAGAGACCCAGTACTTC.